These T cell receptor beta chains were read from a single sample in a study of a mutant IDH1 vaccine in newly diagnosed glioma. The antigens of these receptors remain unknown. Sequencing used immunoSEQ multiplex PCR; TCRdb keeps in-frame clones, though not all of them. The sample lists 50,000 to 70,000 clones, around 80% occurring once. The sample here was PBMCs, taken from a glioma patient whose treatment included an IDH1 peptide vaccine. These receptors all come from a woman aged 35 to 49 with glioma. Some clones in this sample may be carry-over from other donors' samples. Both conserved end residues are part of each CDR3. The order of the fields is J gene, D gene, V gene, clone size, CDR3 DNA, CDR3 protein. D genes are given only for firm matches. Clone size appears in some rows only: once, few, many, or a class for an expanded clone.

TRBJ2-5 | - | TRBV10-3 | - | TGTGCCACCCACCCGGGGAGCCAAGAGACCCAGTACTTC | CATHPGSQETQYF
TRBJ2-2 | - | TRBV6-4 | - | TGTGCCAGCAGTCCGGGACGGTTGAACACCGGGGAGCTGTTTTTT | CASSPGRLNTGELFF
TRBJ1-3 | - | TRBV10-3 | - | TGTGCCATCAGTGAGTCGAAAGGGCTCGCGGGAAACACCATATATTTT | CAISESKGLAGNTIYF
TRBJ2-2 | TRBD1 | TRBV5-1 | once | TGCGCCAGCAGCTTAGTGGGACAGGGTGGAACCGGGGAGCTGTTTTTT | CASSLVGQGGTGELFF
TRBJ1-6 | - | TRBV25-1 | few | TGTGCCAGCAGTACCACAGGGTATTCACCCCTCCACTTT | CASSTTGYSPLHF
TRBJ1-1 | - | TRBV5-1 | - | TGCGCCAGCAGCTCGGTCGCGGGGGACACTGAAGCTTTCTTT | CASSSVAGDTEAFF
TRBJ1-1 | - | TRBV10-2 | - | TGCGCCAGCAGTGGGACGGAAGCTTTCTTT | CASSGTEAFF
TRBJ1-4 | - | TRBV27 | - | TGTGCCAGCAGTCCCCGGGGCAATAATGAAAAACTGTTTTTT | CASSPRGNNEKLFF
TRBJ2-5 | - | TRBV5-4 | - | TGTGCCAGCAGCTTGGACAGCCAAGAGACCCAGTACTTC | CASSLDSQETQYF
TRBJ2-1 | TRBD2 | TRBV5-4 | - | TGTGCCTCCCAGTCAACCGGGACTAGGAATTACAATGAGCAGTTCTTC | CASQSTGTRNYNEQFF
TRBJ2-7 | TRBD2 | TRBV7-2 | - | TGTGCCAGCACCCGTGGTGGGACTAGCAGCTCCGAGCAGTACTTC | CASTRGGTSSSEQYF
TRBJ1-6 | - | TRBV14 | once | TGTGCCAGCAGCCCGCCCCGGGGGACCCCGGGTTCACCCCTCCACTTT | CASSPPRGTPGSPLHF
TRBJ2-5 | TRBD1 | TRBV5-4 | - | TGTGCCAGCAGCTCCGGACAGGGATTCCAAGAGACCCAGTACTTC | CASSSGQGFQETQYF
TRBJ1-2 | - | TRBV7-9 | - | TGTGCCAGCAGCTTCGACGGCTATGGCTACACCTTC | CASSFDGYGYTF
TRBJ2-7 | - | TRBV6-5 | - | TGTGCCAGTTGGGTGGGAGGGGGTGAGCAGTACTTC | CASWVGGGEQYF
TRBJ2-1 | TRBD2 | TRBV7-7 | - | TGTGCTAGCAGCCCGGGACTAAACAATGAGCAGTTCTTC | CASSPGLNNEQFF
TRBJ1-1 | - | TRBV4-1 | - | TGCGCCAGCAGCCTCCCGGGACTTAAAAAAGCTTTCTTT | CASSLPGLKKAFF
TRBJ2-7 | TRBD1 | TRBV19 | - | TGTGCCAGTATGGCACTGACAGGGGCGGGGGAGCAGTACTTC | CASMALTGAGEQYF
TRBJ1-4 | - | TRBV7-9 | few | TGTGCCAGCAGCCCGGACCAGGGAGAAAAACTGTTTTTT | CASSPDQGEKLFF
TRBJ1-1 | - | TRBV6-6 | - | TGTGCCAGCAGCGCGGGACATCGGAACACTGAAGCTTTCTTT | CASSAGHRNTEAFF
TRBJ1-1 | - | TRBV6-8 | - | TGTGCCAGCAGTTACTCAGGGAGGACTGAAGCTTTCTTT | CASSYSGRTEAFF
TRBJ2-7 | TRBD1 | TRBV9 | - | TGTGCCAGCAGCGTAGGAGTGGGTCTGACAGGGGACTACGAGCAGTACTTC | CASSVGVGLTGDYEQYF
TRBJ1-4 | TRBD1 | TRBV5-1 | - | TGCGCCAGCAGCCTGACAGGGGGTAAAGATGAAAAACTGTTTTTT | CASSLTGGKDEKLFF
TRBJ1-1 | - | TRBV18 | - | TGTGCCAGCTCCCTACTCGGCACTGAAGCTTTCTTT | CASSLLGTEAFF
TRBJ1-5 | TRBD1 | TRBV7-2 | - | TGTGCCAGCAGCGCTACAGGGGGCAGGCAGCCCCAGCATTTT | CASSATGGRQPQHF
TRBJ1-4 | TRBD1 | TRBV2 | - | TGTGCCAGCTCATGGGGACAGGGTAATGAAAAACTGTTTTTT | CASSWGQGNEKLFF
TRBJ1-4 | - | TRBV20-1 | - | TGCCGAGGGGGGGAGGGTGAAAAACTGTTTTTT | CRGGEGEKLFF
TRBJ1-1 | - | TRBV7-2 | - | TGTGCCAGCAGCTCCGGCAGGGTTCGGCTGAACACTGAAGCTTTCTTT | CASSSGRVRLNTEAFF
TRBJ2-1 | TRBD2 | TRBV5-1 | - | TGCGCCAGCAGCTCACAGGGACTAGCTGGAGATGAGCAGTTCTTC | CASSSQGLAGDEQFF
TRBJ1-2 | - | TRBV25-1 | - | TGTGCCAGCAGTGAACCCGGAACCAAGGGCTATGGCTACACCTTC | CASSEPGTKGYGYTF
TRBJ1-6 | - | TRBV6-5 | - | TGTGCCAGCAGTTACTTCAGTAATTCACCCCTCCACTTT | CASSYFSNSPLHF
TRBJ1-2 | - | TRBV19 | - | TGTGCCAGTAGTATCTTACAGGGTCCCTATGGCTACACCTTC | CASSILQGPYGYTF
TRBJ2-7 | TRBD2 | TRBV9 | - | TGTGCCAGCAGCGTTAGCGGGGGGGCTGGCTACGAGCAGTACTTC | CASSVSGGAGYEQYF
TRBJ2-3 | TRBD2 | TRBV7-2 | - | TGTGCCAGCAGCTTTGGGGGGGGTGGCACAGATACGCAGTATTTT | CASSFGGGGTDTQYF
TRBJ1-3 | - | TRBV14 | - | TGTGCCAGCAGCCAAGTGAGGGCTGGAAACACCATATATTTT | CASSQVRAGNTIYF
TRBJ1-6 | - | TRBV7-9 | - | TGTGCCAGCAGCCAGGAAAGAGGGAGGTCACCCCTCCACTTT | CASSQERGRSPLHF
TRBJ2-1 | TRBD2 | TRBV15 | - | TGTGCCACCAGGAGGCGGGGGGATGTTAATACCTACAATGAGCAGTTCTTC | CATRRRGDVNTYNEQFF
TRBJ2-7 | - | TRBV19 | - | TGTGCCAGTAGTATAGTTGGACTAACCCTCCTCGAGCAGTACTTC | CASSIVGLTLLEQYF
TRBJ1-1 | TRBD1 | TRBV11-2 | - | TGTGCCAGCAGCTTAACAGGGGGCGGGAATACTGAAGCTTTCTTT | CASSLTGGGNTEAFF
TRBJ2-1 | TRBD2 | TRBV5-4 | - | TGTGCCAGCAGCTTGGGGGGCGGGGGAACCTACAATGAGCAGTTCTTC | CASSLGGGGTYNEQFF
TRBJ1-1 | - | TRBV9 | - | TGTGCCAGCAGCCCGCGGGACTTGAACACTGAAGCTTTCTTT | CASSPRDLNTEAFF
TRBJ2-6 | - | TRBV14 | once | TGTGCCAGCAGCCAAGCATGGTCTGGGGCCAACGTCCTGACTTTC | CASSQAWSGANVLTF
TRBJ2-5 | - | TRBV19 | - | TGTGCCAGTACCCCCCACCGGGAGACCCAGTACTTC | CASTPHRETQYF
TRBJ1-2 | - | TRBV7-9 | - | TGTGCCAGCAGCCCGGGGAAAGGGTTTAACTATGGCTACACCTTC | CASSPGKGFNYGYTF
TRBJ1-2 | - | TRBV6-5 | - | TGTGCCAGCAGCTCTCGGACGTATATTGGCTACACCTTC | CASSSRTYIGYTF
TRBJ1-6 | - | TRBV4-3 | - | TGCGCCAGCAGCCAAGATCACGGCCTCCCGGATTCACCCCTCCACTTT | CASSQDHGLPDSPLHF
TRBJ1-4 | - | TRBV5-6 | - | TGTGCCAGCAGCCGCCGGGCCAGCCCTGAAAAACTGTTTTTT | CASSRRASPEKLFF
TRBJ2-1 | TRBD2 | TRBV11-3 | - | TGTGCCAGCAGCCTAGCGGGGGAATGGGATGAGCAGTTCTTC | CASSLAGEWDEQFF
TRBJ1-6 | TRBD1 | TRBV5-6 | - | TGTGCCAGCAGCGGGACAGTAATGGGCCGGGTCGGTTCACCCCTCCACTTT | CASSGTVMGRVGSPLHF
TRBJ1-2 | TRBD1 | TRBV16 | few | TGTGCCAGCAGCCAAGCAACAGGGGCGAGGGGCTACACCTTC | CASSQATGARGYTF
TRBJ2-2 | TRBD2 | TRBV6-1 | - | TGTGCCAGCAGTGAATCCGGACTAGCGGGGAACACCGGGGAGCTGTTTTTT | CASSESGLAGNTGELFF
TRBJ1-1 | TRBD1 | TRBV18 | - | TGTGCCAGCTCACCGGACAGGGGCAACACTGAAGCTTTCTTT | CASSPDRGNTEAFF
TRBJ1-5 | TRBD1 | TRBV27 | once | TGTGCCAGCAGGGAGACAGGGATATTGGAGCCCCAGCATTTT | CASRETGILEPQHF
TRBJ2-5 | TRBD2 | TRBV11-1 | - | TGTGCCAGCAGCCCTGGACTAGCGGGGGGCCCAAAGACCCAGTACTTC | CASSPGLAGGPKTQYF